What follows are 16 T cell receptor beta chains derived from one specimen sequenced in a study of CD8 T cells in Susac syndrome. Random hexamers primed reverse transcription of 0.5 to 1 ug RNA. TCRdb processed the immunoSEQ multiplex PCR reads anew with MiXCR; each CDR3 protein has one entry. The table has some 450,000 distinct CDR3 sequences, more than 80% seen once. Specimen: CD8+ T cells from PBMCs. The receptors stem from a human donor with multiple sclerosis.

As DNA, the CDR3 is TGTGCCAGCAGCCTGGCTAGCGGGGGCCTCGGAGAGACCCAGTACTTC. Amino acids: CASSLASGGLGETQYF. V gene TRBV3-1 combines with J gene TRBJ2-5; TRBD2 matches at 10 bases. V lost 4 bases and J lost 4; bases outside the gene matches: 9. CDR3 length equals 16 residues. Germline V gene data show CDR1 as LGHDT and CDR2 as YNNKEL (reference sequence).

This clonotype showed up just once. The chain combines TRBV28 with TRBJ2-7; D is perhaps TRBD2 (7 bases). Germline CDR1 MDHEN, CDR2 SYDVKM. Trimming took 8 bases from V and 2 from J, leaving 13 bases between them. The CDR3 has 13 amino acids. For the CDR3, the DNA is TGTGCCAGCGCCCCGGGGGGCACCTACGAGCAGTACTTC. This sequence encodes CASAPGGTYEQYF.

J is TRBJ1-5 and V is TRBV12-3 or TRBV12-4; 8 bases line up with TRBD1. The CDR3 totals 15 residues. The V and J ends lost 5 bases and 7 bases, in that order; junction bases with no gene match: 10. The CDR3 loop reads CASSGTGGGRQPQHF. Written as DNA, the CDR3 is TGTGCCAGCAGTGGGACAGGAGGCGGACGACAGCCCCAGCATTTT.

This CDR3 is CASSFERASYEQYF. For the CDR3, the DNA is TGTGCCAGCAGTTTCGAGCGCGCCTCCTACGAGCAGTACTTC. This chain links TRBV27 with TRBJ2-7; D call uncertain. Germline V lookup: CDR1 MNHEY, CDR2 SMNVEV (reference sequence). Trimming left V 3 bases short and J 0 bases short, with 9 bases between. There are 14 residues in the CDR3.

This clonotype has only one observation. This rearrangement joins TRBV7-9 to TRBJ2-5; D is uncertain. This CDR3 is built from 13 residues. Trimming removed 1 base at V and 4 bases at J, with 7 bases between. Germline V gene data show CDR1 as SEHNR and CDR2 as FQNEAQ (reference sequence). The CDR3 reads CASSLEIRETQYF. CDR3 coding DNA: TGTGCCAGCAGCTTAGAAATTCGAGAGACCCAGTACTTC. Looking up the rest from reference TRBV7-9 and TRBJ2-5 gives the full variable domain: DTGVSQNPRHKITKRGQNVTFRCDPISEHNRLYWYRQTLGQGPEFLTYFQNEAQLEKSRLLSDRFSAERPKGSFSTLEIQRTEQGDSAMYLCASSLEIRETQYFGPGTRLLVL.

On this clonotype itself: At one of its ends the junction is not consistent with the germline gene, which may arise from a read error. Here the CDR3 DNA reads TGTGCCATCAGACACGGGACAGCCGACACCTTTAGCTCTGGAGCCAACGTCCTGACTTTC. This translates into CAIRHGTADTFSSGANVLTF. V usage is TRBV10-3 and J usage is TRBJ2-6; 7 nucleotides line up with TRBD1. The CDR3 spans 20 residues. Germline values: CDR1 ENHRY, CDR2 SYGVKD.

V is TRBV25-1 and J is TRBJ1-2; D not certain. The CDR3 extends over 11 amino acids. Looked up from germline, CDR1 is MGHDK and CDR2 is SYGVNS. The V end lost 6 bases, the J end lost 4 bases, and 6 bases lay between the germline ends. The CDR3 DNA sequence: TGTGCCAGCAGGGGATTCTATGGCTACACCTTC. Encoded protein: CASRGFYGYTF.

The rearrangement uses TRBV9 and TRBJ2-7, with D tentatively TRBD2 (6 bases). Trimming left V 4 bases short and J 3 bases short, with 17 bases between. The length of the CDR3 is 15 residues. Germline CDR1 reads SGDLS; CDR2 reads YYNGEE. CDR3 bases: TGTGCCAGCAGCCAAGACCAGGGAGGCCACTACGAGCAGTACTTC. Amino acids: CASSQDQGGHYEQYF.

This clonotype came up once. CDR3 sequence (DNA): TGTGCCATCGGACAGGGGATCAACAATGAGCAGTTCTTC. This encodes CAIGQGINNEQFF. This chain uses TRBV14 with TRBJ2-1, with 9 bases that match TRBD1. The CDR3 is made up of 13 amino acids. Looked up from germline, CDR1 is SGHDN and CDR2 is FVKESK. V was pared by 10 bases and J by 5 bases, with 6 bases of the junction left unmatched.

The J gene is TRBJ2-1, the V gene TRBV2; 7 nucleotides match TRBD1. The germline V gene has CDR1 SNHLY and CDR2 FYNNEI. The CDR3 contains 17 residues. V shed 11 bases, J shed 5 bases, and the junction held 21 bases outside the gene matches. CDR3 sequence reads: CASIGDSPSYAHNEQFF. CDR3 nucleotides: TGTGCCTCAATCGGGGACAGTCCCTCATACGCCCACAATGAGCAGTTCTTC.

The chain employs TRBV29-1 and TRBJ1-2; TRBD1 might be the D (5 bases). The CDR3 totals 12 residues. Trimming took off 3 bases at V and 6 bases at J, with 11 bases between the two ends. Germline V lookup: CDR1 SQVTM, CDR2 ANQGSEA. In nucleotides, the CDR3 is TGCAGCGTTGATGGTCCCAGGGATGGCTACACCTTC. This gives the protein CSVDGPRDGYTF.

The V and J genes are TRBV27 and TRBJ1-3; 8 bases fit TRBD1. The length of the CDR3 is 14 residues. Unmatched junction bases numbered 1, after V lost 6 bases and J lost 0 bases. Germline lookup yields CDR1 MNHEY and CDR2 SMNVEV (reference sequence). CDR3 loop: CASRTGVSGNTIYF. CDR3 DNA: TGTGCCAGCAGGACAGGGGTCTCTGGAAACACCATATATTTT.

The chain joins TRBV5-1 to TRBJ2-2, with TRBD1 matching over 10 bases. The V gene's germline CDR1 is SGHRS and CDR2 YFSETQ. V lost 4 bases, J lost 5 bases, and 8 bases stayed unmatched. The CDR3 length is 16 residues. This CDR3 reads CASSPWDRGGTGELFF. The CDR3 bases are TGCGCCAGCAGCCCCTGGGACAGGGGAGGAACCGGGGAGCTGTTTTTT.

The chain is built from TRBV9 and TRBJ2-3, with TRBD2 matching 7 bases. The CDR3 spans 16 residues. The germline V gene encodes CDR1 SGDLS and CDR2 YYNGEE. V shed 3 bases and J 2 bases; nucleotides not matched to a gene: 9. The CDR3 loop is CASSAGLAAYTDTQYF. In DNA form, the CDR3 reads TGTGCCAGCAGCGCCGGGCTAGCGGCATACACAGATACGCAGTATTTT.

This chain uses TRBV29-1 with TRBJ2-7, with a possible D match to TRBD2 (6 bases). This CDR3 has 16 residues. V lost 2 bases and J lost 2, with 19 bases in between. Per germline, CDR1 SQVTM and CDR2 ANQGSEA. In DNA form, the CDR3 reads TGCAGCGTTGAAAGTTCGCCAGAGACTAGTCCCTACGAGCAGTACTTC. Protein: CSVESSPETSPYEQYF.

The chain recombines TRBV12-3 or TRBV12-4 with TRBJ1-1; D uncertain. Trimming pared 3 bases from V and 0 bases from J, leaving 5 bases between. The CDR3 contains 13 residues. Here the CDR3 DNA reads TGTGCCAGCAGTTTCATGATGAACACTGAAGCTTTCTTT. Translated: CASSFMMNTEAFF.